These 18 T cell receptor beta chains were sequenced from one sample in a study of T cells in Graves' hyperthyroidism and ophthalmopathy. TCR beta CDR3 sequences were amplified from RNA transcripts. The primer set for the first-round RT-PCR of the TCR CDR3 was HTBI. One entry per CDR3 protein, called by TCRdb with MiXCR from the multiplex PCR reads. This table has fewer than 750,000 distinct CDR3 sequences, more than 45% appearing once. Specimen: peripheral blood or thyroid tissue (not recorded which). Receptors originate from a woman under 30 with Graves' hyperthyroidism.

The chain combines TRBV12-3 or TRBV12-4 with TRBJ1-4, with TRBD1 matching 8 bases. The V segment lost 6 bases and the J segment 11 bases; nucleotides outside the gene matches: 17. This CDR3 has 16 residues. CDR3 bases: TGTGCCAGCAGGATTAGGACAGGGACTCTCAATGGGAAACTGTTTTTT. Its protein is CASRIRTGTLNGKLFF.

Of note for this clonotype: A much larger clone differs from this one at a single base, so this may be a read error. The V and J genes are TRBV19 and TRBJ2-5, with D tentatively TRBD1 or TRBD2 (5 bases each). CDR3 length: 17 residues. The V and J ends lost 1 base and 1 base respectively, with 16 bases between them. The germline V gene has CDR1 LNHDA and CDR2 SQIVND (reference sequence). The CDR3 DNA reads TGTGCCAGTAGTATAGGAAGACAGAGGGGTTTCCAAGAGACCCAGTACTTC. Protein sequence: CASSIGRQRGFQETQYF.

This chain links TRBV6-5 with TRBJ1-1; 7 nucleotides line up with TRBD1. CDR1 and CDR2 (germline): MNHEY, SVGAGI. Trimming cost V 6 bases and J 4 bases; bases outside gene matches: 8. CDR3 length equals 14 residues. The CDR3, as DNA: TGTGCCAGCAGCGATCCGGGACAGCGCACTGAAGCTTTCTTT. Its protein product is CASSDPGQRTEAFF.

The V call is TRBV19, the J call TRBJ1-5; 10 bases line up with TRBD1. The CDR3 is 15 residues long. Germline loops: CDR1 LNHDA, CDR2 SQIVND (reference sequence). V dropped 7 bases and J dropped 6; count of bases not matched to a gene: 9. The CDR3 protein is CASTPGTGDLQPQHF. The CDR3 DNA reads TGTGCCAGTACCCCCGGGACAGGGGATCTTCAGCCCCAGCATTTT. The variable domain in full, completed from reference TRBV19 and TRBJ1-5, reads DGGITQSPKYLFRKEGQNVTLSCEQNLNHDAMYWYRQDPGQGLRLIYYSQIVNDFQKGDIAEGYSVSREKKESFPLTVTSAQKNPTAFYLCASTPGTGDLQPQHFGDGTRLSIL.

This clonotype occurred many times. The CDR3 nucleotides are TGTGCCGCATCCCTCGATGGCTACACCTTC. It yields the protein CAASLDGYTF. This sequence joins TRBV28 and TRBJ1-2; no reliable D call. Germline CDR1 and CDR2: MDHEN and SYDVKM. CDR3 size: 10 residues. The V end lost 11 bases, the J end lost 6 bases, and 10 bases lay between the germline ends.

The gene calls are TRBV10-3 and TRBJ2-5; TRBD1 is a possible D gene (5 bases). The V end was cut by 2 bases, the J end by 5 bases, with 12 bases between. Germline V gene sequence: CDR1 ENHRY, CDR2 SYGVKD. This CDR3 has 14 residues. The CDR3 reads CAISEEQGGETQYF. CDR3 nucleotides: TGTGCCATCAGTGAGGAGCAGGGTGGCGAGACCCAGTACTTC.

This clonotype came up many times. This chain links TRBV7-8 with TRBJ2-7; 13 bases are a match to TRBD2. V trimming: 5 bases; J trimming: 3 bases; junction bases outside the gene matches: 7. The CDR3 has 16 amino acids. Per the germline V gene, CDR1 is SGHVS and CDR2 is FQNEAQ. The CDR3 loop reads CASSPPGLAGFYEQYF. The CDR3 DNA is TGTGCCAGCAGCCCGCCGGGACTAGCGGGATTCTACGAGCAGTACTTC.

The gene calls are TRBV2 and TRBJ2-7, with 14 bases identical to TRBD2. This CDR3 is built from 18 residues. V lost 6 bases, J lost 5 bases, and 15 bases stayed unmatched. The germline V gene encodes CDR1 SNHLY and CDR2 FYNNEI. This CDR3 reads CASRAGGPGLAGVNEQYF. CDR3 bases: TGTGCCAGCAGAGCTGGTGGACCGGGACTAGCGGGAGTAAACGAGCAGTACTTC.

This clonotype showed up many times. The chain combines TRBV12-3 or TRBV12-4 with TRBJ1-2; tentatively, D is TRBD1 (5 bases). V lost 6 bases and J 3 bases, leaving 20 bases between the germline ends. The CDR3 covers 16 residues. CDR3 nucleotide sequence: TGTGCCAGCAGCCCCGCCGGGACTTTCGGCGACTATGGCTACACCTTC. It is translated as CASSPAGTFGDYGYTF.

This clonotype appeared many times. This chain uses TRBV24-1 with TRBJ2-2, with no clear D. CDR3 size: 15 residues. Germline V gene lookup returns CDR1 KGHDR and CDR2 SFDVKD. Trimming cost V 5 bases and J 3 bases, with 12 bases left between them. The chain's CDR3 is CATSGPPPDTGELFF. CDR3 in DNA: TGTGCCACCAGTGGGCCCCCCCCGGACACCGGGGAGCTGTTTTTT.

V is TRBV30 and J is TRBJ1-1; unclear D gene. The CDR3 is 14 residues long. V was trimmed by 4 bases and J by 4 bases, leaving 16 bases between them. Germline loops: CDR1 GTSNPN, CDR2 SVGIG (reference sequence). For the CDR3, the DNA is TGTGCCTGGACCAGTATAGGGTGGGGCACTGAAGCTTTCTTT. Its protein is CAWTSIGWGTEAFF.

This clonotype has at least ten counts. The chain has TRBV12-3 or TRBV12-4 and TRBJ2-2, with 10 bases aligning to TRBD2. V was clipped by 6 bases and J by 4 bases; unmatched bases: 8. This CDR3 has 16 amino acids. CDR3 loop: CASSPSGRASTGELFF. DNA for the CDR3: TGTGCCAGCAGCCCCAGCGGGAGGGCTAGCACCGGGGAGCTGTTTTTT.

As regards this clonotype: This may stem from a read error, because a much larger clone lies one nucleotide away. V usage is TRBV18 and J usage is TRBJ2-7, with unresolved D. Germline V CDR1 and CDR2: KGHSH, LQKENI. This CDR3 region has 13 residues. DNA of the CDR3: TGTGCCAGCTCATCACCGTCCTACTACGAGCAGTACTTC. Encoded protein: CASSSPSYYEQYF.

This clonotype was detected ten times or more. The V call is TRBV12-3 or TRBV12-4, the J call TRBJ2-7; D perhaps matches TRBD2 (6 bases). Deletions cut 3 bases from V and 4 bases from J, with 13 bases between. The CDR3 spans 14 residues. The CDR3 DNA reads as TGTGCCAGCAGTTTTGGCGGGACGGAATACGAGCAGTACTTC. Its translation: CASSFGGTEYEQYF.

This clonotype was counted a single time. The chain joins TRBV6-2 or TRBV6-3 to TRBJ1-4; D remains unclear. The CDR3 extends over 20 amino acids. With 4 bases removed from V and 7 bases from J, the gap between germline ends came to 31 bases. Germline-derived CDR1 and CDR2 are MNHEY and SVGEGT. The CDR3 protein is CASSSLADPSTGELFEKLFF. In DNA form, the CDR3 reads TGTGCCAGCAGTTCGCTAGCGGATCCTTCTACCGGGGAGCTGTTTGAAAAACTGTTTTTT.

This clonotype was counted ten times or more. V is TRBV5-8 and J is TRBJ2-7, with 8 bases fitting TRBD1. The CDR3 is 11 residues long. The junction had 1 base not matched to a gene; V was cut back by 4 bases and J by 7 bases. CDR1 is SGHTS, CDR2 YDEGEE, per germline. The CDR3 here is CASSRTGEQYF. The CDR3 DNA reads TGTGCCAGCAGCAGGACAGGGGAGCAGTACTTC.

This clonotype came up many times. The chain carries TRBV6-1 and TRBJ2-2, with TRBD1 matching over 8 bases. The CDR3 has 16 amino acids. Looked up from germline, CDR1 is MNHNS and CDR2 is SASEGT. V trimming: 5 bases; J trimming: 0 bases; junction bases outside the gene matches: 5. The CDR3 bases are TGTGCCAGCAGTTTAACGACAGGGGCGAACACCGGGGAGCTGTTTTTT. Residues: CASSLTTGANTGELFF.

This clonotype occurred many times. The gene calls are TRBV5-6 and TRBJ1-1, with a weak D call TRBD1 (5 bases). Germline V gene lookup returns CDR1 SGHDT and CDR2 YYEEEE. V gave up 4 bases and J gave up 4 bases, with 11 bases separating them. CDR3 length: 13 amino acids. DNA for the CDR3: TGTGCCAGCAGCAGCGCAGGGACCACTGAAGCTTTCTTT. Translating it yields CASSSAGTTEAFF.